This TCR beta chain was recovered during a study of cytomegalovirus exposure and HLA in healthy donors. Study-wide points: 150 to 200 TCR beta chains were listed as cytomegalovirus-associated. TCR beta V- and J-gene trimming, according to a later analysis, was linked to a missense DCLRE1C variant. 87-base-pair reads could not separate some V segments, including TRBV6-2 and TRBV6-3. Published work reported that the classifier diagnosed cytomegalovirus status with high specificity and sensitivity.

It was with 60 Vbeta and 13 Jbeta primers that the PCR ran. Measured with immunoSEQ multiplex PCR; TCRdb has only the in-frame clones, and not every one. The sample consists of 76,000 or so clones, about 80% of them appearing once. This CDR3 spans 15 amino acids. Germline loops: CDR1 MNHEY, CDR2 SVGAGI. As concerns this clone: What it binds is unknown. Germline is not matched at one junction end, which may reflect a read error.

The sequenced material came from PBMCs. The chain is built from TRBV6-5 and TRBJ2-7, with TRBD1 as a possible D gene (5 bases). The TCR originated in a man aged 30 to 45 in good health and CMV-seronegative. The CDR3 DNA sequence: TGTCCCAGCAGTTATGACAGAAAAAACTCCTACGAGCAGTACTTC. Encoded protein: CPSSYDRKNSYEQYF.